This record concerns one T cell receptor (beta chain) sequence. Next came a second PCR, run for 7 to 11 cycles, which used a sample-barcoded 5' primer along with a J-beta primer mix. Each sample provided no less than 2.5 million CDR3-containing paired-end reads. TCRdb called the 5' RACE reads again in MiXCR, with one record for every CDR3 protein. The data show 1.5 million to 2 million distinct CDR3 sequences, 28% seen once. The data stem from a study of blood T cells in healthy people across ages. Trimming shortened V by 3 bases and J by 6 bases, and 12 bases separated the two germline ends. Germline assignment: CDR1 SEHNR and CDR2 FQNEAQ (reference sequence). This CDR3 is built from 14 residues.

Sequencing was performed on blood. The chain recombines TRBV7-9 with TRBJ2-1, with a possible D match to TRBD2 (5 bases). The sequence was obtained from a woman aged 30 to 39 in good health. In DNA form, the CDR3 reads TGTGCCAGCAGCTTTGAGCGGTTATTCAATGAGCAGTTCTTC. This encodes CASSFERLFNEQFF.